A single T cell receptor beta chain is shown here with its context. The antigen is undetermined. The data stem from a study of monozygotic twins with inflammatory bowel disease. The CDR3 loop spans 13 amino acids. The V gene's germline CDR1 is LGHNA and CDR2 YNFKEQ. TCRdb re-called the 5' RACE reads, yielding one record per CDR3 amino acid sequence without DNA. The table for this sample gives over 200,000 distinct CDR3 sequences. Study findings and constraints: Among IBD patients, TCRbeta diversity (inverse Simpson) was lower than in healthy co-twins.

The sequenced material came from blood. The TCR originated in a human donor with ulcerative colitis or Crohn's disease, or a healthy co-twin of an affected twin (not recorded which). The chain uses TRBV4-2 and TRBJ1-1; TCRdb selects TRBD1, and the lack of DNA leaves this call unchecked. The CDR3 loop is CASSGGGSTEAFF.